A single sample is the source of the 12 T cell receptor beta chains below, sequenced in a study of shared clonotypes between healthy human individuals. The repertoire was sequenced with immunoSEQ multiplex PCR; TCRdb's copy has only in-frame clones and lacks some. The sample consists of about 800,000 clones, about 97% of them appearing once. Cells designated naive CD8 were CD45RO-negative and were positively selected for CCR7, with terminally differentiated effector memory CD45RA+ cells excluded. The material sequenced was naive CD8+ T cells sorted from blood. The source of these receptors is a man aged 25-45 years in good health.

About this clone itself: The same CDR3 can be traced to other DNA sequences in this sample. This chain joins TRBV11-3 and TRBJ2-7; D might be TRBD2 (6 bases). Germline CDR1 SGHNT, CDR2 YENEEA. The V end was cut by 5 bases, the J end by 1 base, with 9 bases between. The CDR3 spans 13 residues. CDR3 nucleotide sequence: TGTGCCAGCAGCCCGGGGACTTCCTACGAGCAGTACTTC. Encoded protein: CASSPGTSYEQYF.

The chain couples TRBV9 to TRBJ1-3, with D unclear. Germline V lookup: CDR1 SGDLS, CDR2 YYNGEE. Trimming cost V 0 bases and J 4 bases, with 11 bases left between them. CDR3 length: 15 amino acids. The CDR3 is CASSVGNPSGNTIYF. In DNA form, the CDR3 reads TGTGCCAGCAGCGTAGGTAACCCTTCCGGAAACACCATATATTTT.

The chain employs TRBV6-6 and TRBJ2-7, with D maybe TRBD2 (6 bases). V lost 7 bases, J lost 3 bases, and 22 bases lay in between. CDR1 and CDR2 from the germline V gene are MNHNY and SVGAGI (reference sequence). The CDR3 length is 16 residues. The DNA for the CDR3 is TGTGCCAGCACCATGGCTAGCGACCTAGTTCGCTACGAGCAGTACTTC. This codes for CASTMASDLVRYEQYF.

The V call is TRBV7-9, the J call TRBJ2-1, with D possibly TRBD2 on 5 matching bases. V was cut by 3 bases and J by 2 bases, with 11 bases left in between. Germline CDR1 and CDR2: SEHNR and FQNEAQ (reference sequence). This CDR3 region has 15 residues. CDR3: CASSLPSGPYNEQFF. CDR3 coding DNA: TGTGCCAGCAGCTTGCCCAGCGGACCCTACAATGAGCAGTTCTTC.

This chain links TRBV6-1 with TRBJ2-7; D ambiguous. CDR1 is MNHNS, CDR2 SASEGT, per germline. Trimming shortened V by 6 bases and J by 1 base, and 10 bases separated the two germline ends. The CDR3 extends over 13 amino acids. CDR3 DNA: TGTGCCAGCAGCGGGCCGTATTCCTACGAGCAGTACTTC. Its protein product is CASSGPYSYEQYF.

V usage is TRBV11-2 and J usage is TRBJ2-3, with 7 bases fitting TRBD2. V shed 5 bases and J 6 bases; nucleotides not matched to a gene: 8. Germline CDR1 reads SGHAT; CDR2 reads FQNNGV. The CDR3 extends over 14 amino acids. The CDR3 sequence is CASSPLELADTQYF. DNA of the CDR3: TGTGCCAGCAGCCCACTCGAACTAGCGGATACGCAGTATTTT.

The J gene is TRBJ2-7, the V gene TRBV6-1; the D is unclear. The CDR3 totals 13 residues. The germline V gene encodes CDR1 MNHNS and CDR2 SASEGT. V was clipped by 7 bases and J by 0 bases, with 10 bases between them. The DNA for the CDR3 is TGTGCCAGCACGGACCGATACTCCTACGAGCAGTACTTC. It codes for CASTDRYSYEQYF.

This clone is a singleton in its sample. The rearrangement links TRBV29-1 to TRBJ2-5; 11 bases align to TRBD2. The J call may be mistaken, given a closer DNA end match to TRBJ2-7. The CDR3 is made up of 13 amino acids. Germline values: CDR1 SQVTM, CDR2 ANQGSEA. In DNA, the CDR3 is TGCAGCGTTCTTAGCGGGAGGGAATACGAGCAGTACTTC. Translating it yields CSVLSGREYEQYF.

This clone was observed once. V gene TRBV7-6 combines with J gene TRBJ2-1, with a tentative D call TRBD1 (5 bases). CDR1 is SGHVS and CDR2 is FNYEAQ in the germline V gene. The germline V and J ends were trimmed by 2 bases and 6 bases, with 8 bases remaining between them. The CDR3 is made up of 13 amino acids. CDR3 nucleotide sequence: TGTGCCAGCAGCTTATCAGGGCTCAATGAGCAGTTCTTC. Translating it yields CASSLSGLNEQFF.

Only one count was recorded for this clone. The CDR3 sequence: CASSWSGDSYNEQFF. The DNA for the CDR3 is TGTGCCAGCAGTTGGAGCGGGGACTCCTACAATGAGCAGTTCTTC. This chain uses TRBV2 with TRBJ2-1; 7 bases line up with TRBD2. Germline V lookup: CDR1 SNHLY, CDR2 FYNNEI. This CDR3 is built from 15 residues. V shed 5 bases and J 0 bases; nucleotides not matched to a gene: 4. Full variable domain (remainder filled in from reference TRBV2 and TRBJ2-1): EPEVTQTPSHQVTQMGQEVILRCVPISNHLYFYWYRQILGQKVEFLVSFYNNEISEKSEIFDDQFSVERPDGSNFTLKIRSTKLEDSAMYFCASSWSGDSYNEQFFGPGTRLTVL.

The chain joins TRBV28 to TRBJ2-1; D perhaps matches TRBD2 (6 bases). The CDR3 contains 12 residues. V lost 7 bases, J lost 5 bases, and 9 bases lay in between. Germline V gene sequence: CDR1 MDHEN, CDR2 SYDVKM. CDR3 region: CASTGLHNEQFF. For the CDR3, the DNA is TGTGCCAGCACGGGACTCCACAATGAGCAGTTCTTC. Using reference TRBV28 and TRBJ2-1 for the parts outside the CDR3, the full variable domain is DVKVTQSSRYLVKRTGEKVFLECVQDMDHENMFWYRQDPGLGLRLIYFSYDVKMKEKGDIPEGYSVSREKKERFSLILESASTNQTSMYLCASTGLHNEQFFGPGTRLTVL.

The chain is built from TRBV15 and TRBJ1-1; D perhaps matches TRBD1 (6 bases). Germline V gene sequence: CDR1 LNHNV, CDR2 YYDKDF (reference sequence). The CDR3 has 17 amino acids. Trimming removed 7 bases at V and 7 bases at J, with 28 bases between. CDR3 in amino acids: CATTLVGWDIREIEAFF. CDR3 nucleotides: TGTGCCACCACACTAGTCGGGTGGGACATTAGAGAAATTGAAGCTTTCTTT.